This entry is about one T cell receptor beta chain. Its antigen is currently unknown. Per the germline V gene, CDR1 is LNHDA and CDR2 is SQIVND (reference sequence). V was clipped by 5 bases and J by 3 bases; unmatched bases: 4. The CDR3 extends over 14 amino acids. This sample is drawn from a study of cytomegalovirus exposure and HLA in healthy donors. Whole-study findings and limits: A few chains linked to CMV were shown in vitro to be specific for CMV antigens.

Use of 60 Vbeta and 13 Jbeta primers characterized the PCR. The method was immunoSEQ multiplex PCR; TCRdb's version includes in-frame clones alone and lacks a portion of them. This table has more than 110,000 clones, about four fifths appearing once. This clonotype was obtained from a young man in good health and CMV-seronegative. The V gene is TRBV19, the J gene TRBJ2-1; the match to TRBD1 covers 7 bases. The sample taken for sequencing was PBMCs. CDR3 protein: CASSVRDSYNEQFF. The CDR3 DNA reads TGTGCCAGTAGTGTCCGGGACAGCTACAATGAGCAGTTCTTC. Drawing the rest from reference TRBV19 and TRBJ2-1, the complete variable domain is DGGITQSPKYLFRKEGQNVTLSCEQNLNHDAMYWYRQDPGQGLRLIYYSQIVNDFQKGDIAEGYSVSREKKESFPLTVTSAQKNPTAFYLCASSVRDSYNEQFFGPGTRLTVL.